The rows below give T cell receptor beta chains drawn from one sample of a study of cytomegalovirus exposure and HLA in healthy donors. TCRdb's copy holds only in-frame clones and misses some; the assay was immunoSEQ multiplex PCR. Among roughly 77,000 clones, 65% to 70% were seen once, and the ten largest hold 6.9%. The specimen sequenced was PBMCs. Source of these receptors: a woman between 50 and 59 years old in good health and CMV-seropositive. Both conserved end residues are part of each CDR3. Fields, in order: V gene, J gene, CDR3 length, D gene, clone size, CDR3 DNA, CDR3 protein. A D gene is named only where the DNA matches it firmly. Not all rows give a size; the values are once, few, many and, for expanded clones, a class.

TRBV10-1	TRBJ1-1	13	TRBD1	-	TGCGCCAGCAGTGAAGGACAGGGGACTGAAGCTTTCTTT	CASSEGQGTEAFF
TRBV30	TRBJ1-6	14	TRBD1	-	TGTGCCTGGAGTAGGGGACAGGATAATTCACCCCTCCACTTT	CAWSRGQDNSPLHF
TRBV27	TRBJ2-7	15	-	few	TGTGCCAGCAGTTTATCGCTTGACTACCGATACGAGCAGTACTTC	CASSLSLDYRYEQYF
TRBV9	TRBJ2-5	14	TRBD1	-	TGTGCCAGCAACCCGACAGGGTCAACAGAGACCCAGTACTTC	CASNPTGSTETQYF
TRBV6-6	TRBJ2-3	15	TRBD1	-	TGTGCCAGCAGTTTAAGGGACAGGGGGACAGATACGCAGTATTTT	CASSLRDRGTDTQYF
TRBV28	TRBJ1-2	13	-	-	TGTGCCAGCAGCTCCCTCTGGCGGTATGGCTACACCTTC	CASSSLWRYGYTF
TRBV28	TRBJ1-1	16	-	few	TGTGCCAGCAGTATCCCCCTCCGGACTGAGAACACTGAAGCTTTCTTT	CASSIPLRTENTEAFF
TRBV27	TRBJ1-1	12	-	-	TGTGCCAGCAGTTTCGGGAACACTGAAGCTTTCTTT	CASSFGNTEAFF
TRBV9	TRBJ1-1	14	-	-	TGTGCCAGCAGCGTGGGGGGGGCGAACACTGAAGCTTTCTTT	CASSVGGANTEAFF
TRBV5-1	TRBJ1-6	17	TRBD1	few	TGCGCCAGCAGCTTGGCCGCTGGACAGGGGGTGGATTCACCCCTCCACTTT	CASSLAAGQGVDSPLHF
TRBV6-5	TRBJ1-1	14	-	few	TGTGCCAGCAGTTACTCCGGTGGGAACACTGAAGCTTTCTTT	CASSYSGGNTEAFF
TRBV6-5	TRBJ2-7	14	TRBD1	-	TGTGCCAGCAGTTCCGGGACAGAGGTAGGCGAGCAGTACTTC	CASSSGTEVGEQYF
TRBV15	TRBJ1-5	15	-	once	TGTGCCACCAGCAGACGATACAGGAGTCATCAGCCCCAGCATTTT	CATSRRYRSHQPQHF
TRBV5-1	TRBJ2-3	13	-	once	TGCGCCAGCCTGGGGGCAGGGTCAGATACGCAGTATTTT	CASLGAGSDTQYF
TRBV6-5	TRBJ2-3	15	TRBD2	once	TGTGCCAGCACCACGGGGGGGTCTAGCACAGATACGCAGTATTTT	CASTTGGSSTDTQYF
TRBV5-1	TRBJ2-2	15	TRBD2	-	TGCGCCAGCAGCCTACTAGCGGACACCACCGGGGAGCTGTTTTTT	CASSLLADTTGELFF
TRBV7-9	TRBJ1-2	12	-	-	TGTGCCAGCAGCCTCTCTAACTATGGCTACACCTTC	CASSLSNYGYTF
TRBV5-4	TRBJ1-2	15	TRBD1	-	TGTGCCAGCAGTGTGCCGGGACAGGGGGGCTATGGCTACACCTTC	CASSVPGQGGYGYTF
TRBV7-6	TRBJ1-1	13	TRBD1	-	TGTGCCAGCAGCGATACAGGGGGCGGGGGGGCTTTCTTT	CASSDTGGGGAFF
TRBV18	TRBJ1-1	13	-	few	TGTGCCAGCTCACCCGTTACGGACACTGAAGCTTTCTTT	CASSPVTDTEAFF
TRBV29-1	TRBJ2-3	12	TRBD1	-	TGCAGCGGACAGGGGGAACAAGGTACGCAGTATTTT	CSGQGEQGTQYF
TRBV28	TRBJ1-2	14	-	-	TGTGCCAGCAGTTTAACCTTAGGACAGAATGGCTACACCTTC	CASSLTLGQNGYTF
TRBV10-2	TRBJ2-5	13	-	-	TGCGCCAGCAGTGAGGCGAACCAAGAGACCCAGTACTTC	CASSEANQETQYF
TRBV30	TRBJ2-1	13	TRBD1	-	TGTGCCTGGCTCCGGGACAGATACAATGAGCAGTTCTTC	CAWLRDRYNEQFF
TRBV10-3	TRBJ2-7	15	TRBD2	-	TGTGCCATCAGTGTAATTGACAGCGGGGGGTACGAGCAGTACTTC	CAISVIDSGGYEQYF
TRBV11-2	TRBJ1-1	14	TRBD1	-	TGTGCCAGCAGCTTAGCGACAGGGATTACTGAAGCTTTCTTT	CASSLATGITEAFF
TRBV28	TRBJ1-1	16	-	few	TGTGCCAGCAGTTTAATGACATCTGGAGGGAACACTGAAGCTTTCTTT	CASSLMTSGGNTEAFF
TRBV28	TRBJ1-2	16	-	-	TGTGCCAGCAGCCCCTTGCTTCAGGGATTTAACTATGGCTACACCTTC	CASSPLLQGFNYGYTF
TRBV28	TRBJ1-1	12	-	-	TGTGCCAGCAGGGCCCCAAACACTGAAGCTTTCTTT	CASRAPNTEAFF
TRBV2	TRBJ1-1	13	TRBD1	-	TGTGCCAGCAGTGGGCAGGGGGAGACTGAAGCTTTCTTT	CASSGQGETEAFF
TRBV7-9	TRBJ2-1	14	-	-	TGTGCCGCCGCCGGCGGGGCCCGTTCTCATGAGCAGTTCTTC	CAAAGGARSHEQFF
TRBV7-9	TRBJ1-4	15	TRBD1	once	TGTGCCAGCAGCTCGAGTTGGACAGGGCGGGAAAAACTGTTTTTT	CASSSSWTGREKLFF
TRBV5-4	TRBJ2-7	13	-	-	TGTGCCAGCAGCTTTGACAGCTACTACGAGCAGTACTTC	CASSFDSYYEQYF
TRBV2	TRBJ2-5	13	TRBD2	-	TGTGCCAGTCAGACTAGCGGGGAGGCGACCCAGTACTTC	CASQTSGEATQYF
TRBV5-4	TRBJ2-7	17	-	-	TGTGCCAGCAGCTTGGGTCTGTCAGGCTTCGTCTTTGGCGAGCAGTACTTC	CASSLGLSGFVFGEQYF
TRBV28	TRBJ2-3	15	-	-	TGTGCCAGCAGTTTTTCCAGCGGAAGCACAGATACGCAGTATTTT	CASSFSSGSTDTQYF
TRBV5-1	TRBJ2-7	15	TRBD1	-	TGCGCCAGCGGACAGGGGGTCCCCAGCTCCTACGAGCAGTACTTC	CASGQGVPSSYEQYF
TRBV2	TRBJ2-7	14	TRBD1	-	TGTGCCAGCAGAACCGGGACAGGGGCCTACGAGCAGTACTTC	CASRTGTGAYEQYF
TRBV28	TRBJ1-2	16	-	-	TGTGCCAGCAGTTTCTCTAGTGGCGGGGGGACATATGGCTACACCTTC	CASSFSSGGGTYGYTF
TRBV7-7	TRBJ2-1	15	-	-	TGTGCCAGCAGCTTAGGCCCCGAGCCTTACAATGAGCAGTTCTTC	CASSLGPEPYNEQFF
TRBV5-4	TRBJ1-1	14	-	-	TGTGCCAGCAGCTTGCCAGGGCAGAACACTGAAGCTTTCTTT	CASSLPGQNTEAFF
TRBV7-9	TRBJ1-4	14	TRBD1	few	TGTGCCAGCAGCTTGGGACAGGACTATGAAAAACTGTTTTTT	CASSLGQDYEKLFF
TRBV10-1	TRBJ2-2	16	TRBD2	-	TGCGCCAGCAGTGAGACTAGCGGGGGGCGAACCGGGGAGCTGTTTTTT	CASSETSGGRTGELFF
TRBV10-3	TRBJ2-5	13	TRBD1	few	TGTGCCATCGGGGACAGGGCACAAGAGACCCAGTACTTC	CAIGDRAQETQYF